Included here is one T cell receptor beta chain sequence, with context. The data were obtained in a study of blood T cell repertoires in COVID-19. Study in general: T cells, B-cell-depleted T cells, or PBMCs supplied cDNA or gDNA.

In the original processing: Reference gene primers were amplified, and this amplification served to estimate nucleated cell counts. Libraries were prepared by immunoSEQ multiplex PCR; TCRdb keeps only in-frame clonotypes and omits some of them. V and J calls and clone size come straight from that table; D and trimming were deduced from the DNA. This table has about 60,000 clones, around 83% appearing once. The CDR3 sequence is 14 residues long. Germline assignment: CDR1 SGHNT and CDR2 YYREEE (reference sequence). Trimming at V came to 4 bases and at J to 3 bases, leaving 6 bases not matched to a gene.

The origin of this receptor is a human donor in a cohort sampled during active COVID-19. The sequenced material came from peripheral blood. The chain employs TRBV5-4 and TRBJ1-2, with 7 bases aligning to TRBD1. The DNA for the CDR3 is TGTGCCAGCAGCCCCACACAGGGGTACTATGGCTACACCTTC. Translation: CASSPTQGYYGYTF.